This T cell receptor (beta chain) was profiled in a study of blood T cell repertoires in COVID-19. This clone was counted only a few times. There are 14 residues in the CDR3. The V gene's germline CDR1 is MNHEY and CDR2 SMNVEV (reference sequence). V dropped 0 bases and J dropped 1 base, with 6 bases sitting between them. The data were produced by immunoSEQ multiplex PCR, yet TCRdb's version contains in-frame clones alone and is incomplete. There are approximately 150,000 clones in the sample; just under 85% occur only once, and 2.5% to 3% lies in the top ten. The TCR was taken from an elderly woman with COVID-19, enrolled during active disease. Material for sequencing was peripheral blood. The V and J genes are TRBV27 and TRBJ2-5, with D perhaps TRBD2 (5 bases). The DNA of the CDR3 is TGTGCCAGCAGTTTATCCCGGGGCCAAGAGACCCAGTACTTC. Residues: CASSLSRGQETQYF.